The 14 T cell receptor beta chains given below trace back to one sample, sequenced in a study of blood T cell dynamics during melanoma immunotherapy. This sample's time point: week 3, after first cycle of checkpoint inhibitor. Some clones are missing from TCRdb's copy, which holds only in-frame ones; the method was immunoSEQ multiplex PCR. The table has about 14,000 clones, about nine tenths seen once. The sample consisted of blood, taken from a patient treated with checkpoint blockade. The source is a human donor with melanoma.

A single count supports this clone. The chain couples TRBV19 to TRBJ2-5; maybe TRBD2 (6 bases). The CDR3 totals 14 residues. CDR1 LNHDA and CDR2 SQIVND come from the germline V gene (reference sequence). V lost 1 base, J lost 5 bases, and 11 bases lay in between. The chain's CDR3 is CASSIGLGGETQYF. Here the CDR3 DNA reads TGTGCCAGTAGTATAGGGCTAGGAGGGGAGACCCAGTACTTC.

This clone was seen a handful of times. V gene TRBV21-1 combines with J gene TRBJ1-5. TRBV21-1 is recorded as a pseudogene. The CDR3 runs 14 residues. CDR3 loop: CATARDLCNQPQHF. CDR3 in DNA: TGTGCTACCGCTCGGGACTTATGCAATCAGCCCCAGCATTTT.

This clone was seen more than once but under ten times. The chain is built from TRBV7-9 and TRBJ1-4, with D hard to call. CDR1 is SEHNR and CDR2 is FQNEAQ in the germline V gene (reference sequence). The ends were cut back, 3 bases at V and 0 bases at J, with 11 bases in the middle. The CDR3 length is 16 residues. The DNA for the CDR3 is TGTGCCAGCAGCTTTACCAGTTTTGCAACTAATGAAAAACTGTTTTTT. Translation gives CASSFTSFATNEKLFF.

This clone was detected only a few times. The CDR3 is CASTSGGHEQYF. The CDR3 DNA follows: TGTGCCAGCACCTCGGGGGGCCACGAGCAGTACTTC. J is TRBJ2-7 and V is TRBV28, with TRBD2 as a possible D gene (7 bases). Germline loops: CDR1 MDHEN, CDR2 SYDVKM. The CDR3 covers 12 residues. Trimming took off 7 bases at V and 5 bases at J, with 12 bases between the two ends.

The chain links TRBV29-1 to TRBJ1-2, with D unclear. Germline V gene sequence: CDR1 SQVTM, CDR2 ANQGSEA. V lost 7 bases to trimming and J lost 4 bases, with 19 bases between them. The CDR3 runs to 14 residues. The CDR3 sequence: CSAGPPRTTYGYTF. The CDR3 coding sequence is TGCAGCGCCGGGCCCCCAAGGACGACCTATGGCTACACCTTC.

This chain connects TRBV11-3 to TRBJ1-4; TRBD1 is a possible D gene (5 bases). The CDR3 is 20 residues long. Germline V gene data show CDR1 as SGHNT and CDR2 as YENEEA. The V gene lost 1 base and the J gene lost 5 bases, with 26 bases spanning the gap. The CDR3 DNA follows: TGTGCCAGCAGCTTAGGAGGGGTGGCAGCCAACTTGCTCCCAAATGAAAAACTGTTTTTT. Translated, it gives CASSLGGVAANLLPNEKLFF.

This sequence joins TRBV7-9 and TRBJ2-1; no reliable D call. The CDR3 spans 15 residues. V was pared by 5 bases and J by 5 bases, with 16 bases between. The germline V gene encodes CDR1 SEHNR and CDR2 FQNEAQ (reference sequence). DNA for the CDR3: TGTGCCAGCAGCCCGAGCCACCGGGTCGACAATGAGCAGTTCTTC. This gives the protein CASSPSHRVDNEQFF.

The chain carries TRBV7-9 and TRBJ2-2; D is ambiguous. This CDR3 is 15 amino acids long. Per the germline V gene, CDR1 is SEHNR and CDR2 is FQNEAQ (reference sequence). V was clipped by 1 base and J by 3 bases, with 9 bases between them. The CDR3 sequence: CASSLEHTYTGELFF. The CDR3 coding sequence is TGTGCCAGCAGCTTAGAGCATACCTACACCGGGGAGCTGTTTTTT.

V and J are TRBV7-9 and TRBJ2-1; a possible D gene is TRBD2 (5 bases). The germline V gene encodes CDR1 SEHNR and CDR2 FQNEAQ (reference sequence). The CDR3 runs 14 residues. Trimming cost V 1 base and J 8 bases, with 12 bases left between them. In DNA form, the CDR3 reads TGTGCCAGCAGCTTAGGAGGGATCAAGTATGAGCAGTTCTTC. Protein product: CASSLGGIKYEQFF.

The V gene is TRBV5-4, the J gene TRBJ2-5; the match to TRBD2 covers 10 bases. The ends lost 0 bases at V and 5 bases at J; junction bases unmatched: 10. This CDR3 is built from 17 residues. Germline assignment: CDR1 SGHNT and CDR2 YYREEE (reference sequence). The CDR3 spells CASSLGLAGGTGETQYF. CDR3 DNA sequence: TGTGCCAGCAGCTTGGGATTAGCGGGAGGAACCGGGGAGACCCAGTACTTC.

V gene TRBV6-5 combines with J gene TRBJ2-5; D gene uncertain. Germline assignment: CDR1 MNHEY and CDR2 SVGAGI. V was trimmed by 2 bases and J by 2 bases, leaving 9 bases between them. CDR3 length equals 14 residues. The CDR3 DNA reads as TGTGCCAGCAGTTACCGAGGACGGCAAGAGACCCAGTACTTC. Residues: CASSYRGRQETQYF.

This clone occurred once. This chain links TRBV7-9 with TRBJ2-3, with 7 bases fitting TRBD2. The CDR3 runs 15 residues. CDR1 and CDR2 (germline): SEHNR, FQNEAQ (reference sequence). Trimming took 6 bases from V and 6 from J; bases not matched to a gene: 12. The CDR3 region is CASRRGLNDRDTQYF. Here the CDR3 DNA reads TGTGCCAGCAGACGGGGACTAAATGACCGGGATACGCAGTATTTT. The full variable domain, with the rest looked up from reference TRBV7-9 and TRBJ2-3, is DTGVSQNPRHKITKRGQNVTFRCDPISEHNRLYWYRQTLGQGPEFLTYFQNEAQLEKSRLLSDRFSAERPKGSFSTLEIQRTEQGDSAMYLCASRRGLNDRDTQYFGPGTRLTVL.

The rearrangement uses TRBV11-3 and TRBJ1-6; no clear D gene. V shed 2 bases and J shed 7 bases, with 9 bases lying between them. Germline CDR1 reads SGHNT; CDR2 reads YENEEA. This CDR3 has 14 residues. The DNA for the CDR3 is TGTGCCAGCAGCTTAATACGGGCGAATTCACCCCTCCACTTT. Encoded protein: CASSLIRANSPLHF.

V gene TRBV11-1 combines with J gene TRBJ2-2; TRBD1 matches at 8 bases. The CDR3 covers 16 residues. Germline CDR1 is SGHAT and CDR2 is FQDESV (reference sequence). Trimming at V came to 0 bases and at J to 7 bases, leaving 7 bases not matched to a gene. The CDR3 sequence: CASSLALTGTGGELFF. CDR3 coding DNA: TGTGCCAGCAGCTTAGCTCTGACAGGGACAGGCGGGGAGCTGTTTTTT.